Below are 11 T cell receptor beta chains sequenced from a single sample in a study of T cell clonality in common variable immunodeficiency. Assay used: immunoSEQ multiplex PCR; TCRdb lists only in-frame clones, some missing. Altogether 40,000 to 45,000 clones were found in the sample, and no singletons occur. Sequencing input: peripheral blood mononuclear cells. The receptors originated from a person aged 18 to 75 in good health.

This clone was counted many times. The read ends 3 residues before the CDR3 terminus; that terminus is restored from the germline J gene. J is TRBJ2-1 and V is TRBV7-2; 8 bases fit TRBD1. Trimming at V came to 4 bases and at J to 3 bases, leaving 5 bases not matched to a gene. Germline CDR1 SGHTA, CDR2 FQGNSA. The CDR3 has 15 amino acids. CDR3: CASSSGTGVYNEQFF. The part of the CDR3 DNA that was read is TGTGCCAGCAGCTCCGGGACAGGAGTCTACAATGAG. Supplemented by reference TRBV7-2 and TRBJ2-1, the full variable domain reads GAGVSQSPSNKVTEKGKDVELRCDPISGHTALYWYRQSLGQGLEFLIYFQGNSAPDKSGLPSDRFSAERTGGSVSTLTIQRTQQEDSAVYLCASSSGTGVYNEQFFGPGTRLTVL.

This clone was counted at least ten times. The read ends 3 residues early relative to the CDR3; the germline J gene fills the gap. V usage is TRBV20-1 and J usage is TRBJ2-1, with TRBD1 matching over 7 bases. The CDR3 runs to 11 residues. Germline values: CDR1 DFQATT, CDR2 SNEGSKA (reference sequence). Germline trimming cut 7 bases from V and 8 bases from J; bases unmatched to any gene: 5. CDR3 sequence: CSVLQGYEQFF. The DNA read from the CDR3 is TGCAGTGTGTTACAGGGGTATGAG.

The sequenced part of the CDR3 DNA is TGTGCCAGCAGCTTAGTGCAGGGGGGCTATGGC. Translated, it gives CASSLVQGGYG. The CDR3 as a whole reads CASSLVQGGYGYTF. The chain combines TRBV7-9 with TRBJ1-2; 7 bases map to TRBD1. The observed sequence ends 3 residues before the CDR3 terminus, with the missing tail filled in from the germline J gene. The junction had 3 bases not matched to a gene; V was cut back by 1 base and J by 4 bases. The CDR3 consists of 14 residues. CDR1 is SEHNR and CDR2 is FQNEAQ in the germline V gene (reference sequence).

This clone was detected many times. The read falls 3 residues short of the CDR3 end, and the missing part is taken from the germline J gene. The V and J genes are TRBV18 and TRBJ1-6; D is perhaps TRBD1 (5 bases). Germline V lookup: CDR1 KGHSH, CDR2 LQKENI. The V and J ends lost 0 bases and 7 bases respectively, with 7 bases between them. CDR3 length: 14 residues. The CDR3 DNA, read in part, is TGTGCCAGCTCACCACCGACAGTAAATTCACCC. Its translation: CASSPPTVNSP. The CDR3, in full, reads CASSPPTVNSPLHF.

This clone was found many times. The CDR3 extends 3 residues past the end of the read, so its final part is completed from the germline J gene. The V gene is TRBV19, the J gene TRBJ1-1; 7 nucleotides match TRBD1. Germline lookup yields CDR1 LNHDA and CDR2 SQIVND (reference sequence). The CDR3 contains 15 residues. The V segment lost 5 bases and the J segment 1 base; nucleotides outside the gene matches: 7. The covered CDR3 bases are TGTGCCAGTAGTGCCCGGGACAGCTCGAACACTGAA. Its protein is CASSARDSSNTE. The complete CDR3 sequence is CASSARDSSNTEAFF. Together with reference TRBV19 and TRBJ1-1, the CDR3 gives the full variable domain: DGGITQSPKYLFRKEGQNVTLSCEQNLNHDAMYWYRQDPGQGLRLIYYSQIVNDFQKGDIAEGYSVSREKKESFPLTVTSAQKNPTAFYLCASSARDSSNTEAFFGQGTRLTVV.

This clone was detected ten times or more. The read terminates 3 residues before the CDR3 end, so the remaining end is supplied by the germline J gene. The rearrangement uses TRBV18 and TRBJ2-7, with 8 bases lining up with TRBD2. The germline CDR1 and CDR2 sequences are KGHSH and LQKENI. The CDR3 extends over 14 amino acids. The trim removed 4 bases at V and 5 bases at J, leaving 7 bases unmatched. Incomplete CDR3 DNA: TGTGCCAGCTCACTGACTGTAGCGGGGAACGAG. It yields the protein CASSLTVAGNE. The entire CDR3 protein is CASSLTVAGNEQYF.

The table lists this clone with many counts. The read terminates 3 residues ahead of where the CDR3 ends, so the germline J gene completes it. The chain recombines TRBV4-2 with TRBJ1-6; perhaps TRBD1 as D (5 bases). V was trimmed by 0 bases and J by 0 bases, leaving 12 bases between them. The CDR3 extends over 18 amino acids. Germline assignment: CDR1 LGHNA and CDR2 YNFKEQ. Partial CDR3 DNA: TGTGCCAGCAGCCAAGATCCCCGGGGGAGCTCCTATAATTCACCC. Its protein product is CASSQDPRGSSYNSP. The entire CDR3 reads CASSQDPRGSSYNSPLHF.

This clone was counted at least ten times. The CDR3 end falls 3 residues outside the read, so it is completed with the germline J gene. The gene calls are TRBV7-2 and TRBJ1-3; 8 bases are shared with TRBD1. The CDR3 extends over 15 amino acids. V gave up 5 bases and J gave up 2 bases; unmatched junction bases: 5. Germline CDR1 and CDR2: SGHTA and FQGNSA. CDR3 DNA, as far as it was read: TGTGCCAGCAGCCTGGACAGGGTCGCTGGAAACACC. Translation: CASSLDRVAGNT. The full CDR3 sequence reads CASSLDRVAGNTIYF.

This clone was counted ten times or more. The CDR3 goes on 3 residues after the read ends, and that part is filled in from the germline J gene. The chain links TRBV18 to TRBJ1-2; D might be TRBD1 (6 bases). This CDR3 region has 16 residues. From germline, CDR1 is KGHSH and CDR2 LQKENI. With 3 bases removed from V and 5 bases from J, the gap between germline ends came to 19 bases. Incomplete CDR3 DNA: TGTGCCAGCTCACCGGAGACGTCGGACAGCGCTTATGGC. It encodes CASSPETSDSAYG. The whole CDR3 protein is CASSPETSDSAYGYTF.

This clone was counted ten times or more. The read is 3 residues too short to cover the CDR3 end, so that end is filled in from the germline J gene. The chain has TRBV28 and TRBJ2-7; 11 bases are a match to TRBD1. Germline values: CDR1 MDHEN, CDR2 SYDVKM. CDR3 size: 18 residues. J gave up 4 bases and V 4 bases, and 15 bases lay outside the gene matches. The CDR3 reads CASSSPPARDRGSYEQYF. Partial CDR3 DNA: TGTGCCAGCAGTTCCCCCCCCGCGCGGGACAGGGGGTCTTACGAG.

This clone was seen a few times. The covered CDR3 bases are TGTGCCAGCTCACAGGCAGGGGCTGGCTCTGGAAACACC. Translation gives CASSQAGAGSGNT. The full CDR3 reads CASSQAGAGSGNTIYF. This chain links TRBV18 with TRBJ1-3, with TRBD1 as a possible D gene (6 bases). The read falls 3 residues short of the CDR3 end, and the missing part is taken from the germline J gene. The length of the CDR3 is 16 residues. Germline V gene sequence: CDR1 KGHSH, CDR2 LQKENI. The germline V and J ends were trimmed by 4 bases and 0 bases, with 13 bases remaining between them.